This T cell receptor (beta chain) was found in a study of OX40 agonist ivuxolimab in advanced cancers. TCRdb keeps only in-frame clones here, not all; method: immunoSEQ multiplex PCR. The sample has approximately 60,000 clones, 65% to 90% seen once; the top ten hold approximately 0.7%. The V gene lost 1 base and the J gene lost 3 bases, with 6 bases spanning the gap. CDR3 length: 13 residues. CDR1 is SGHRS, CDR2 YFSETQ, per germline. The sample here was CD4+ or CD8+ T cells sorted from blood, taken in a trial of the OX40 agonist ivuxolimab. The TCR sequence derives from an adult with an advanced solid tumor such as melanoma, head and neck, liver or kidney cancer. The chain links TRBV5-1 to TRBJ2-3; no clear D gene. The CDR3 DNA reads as TGCGCCAGCAGCTTGTTTGGGACAGATACGCAGTATTTT. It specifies CASSLFGTDTQYF.